This is a list of T cell receptor beta chains from one sample in a study of identical twins. TCRdb called the 5' RACE reads again in MiXCR, with one record for every CDR3 protein. Altogether about 250,000 distinct CDR3 sequences are present, about 8% being singletons, with the ten largest covering roughly 3.1%. The same sample was also used in a study of yellow fever vaccine responses in identical twins.

Input material: CD8+ T cells sorted from blood. These receptor sequences come from a woman between 18 and 29 years old in good health. Both conserved end residues are part of each CDR3. The D gene is left open where the match is weak. Rows give clone size only sometimes, using once, few, many, or a class for an expanded clone.

D: NA
size: few
V: TRBV3-1
J: TRBJ2-1
CDR3: CACSFESGTLGSYNEQFF
DNA: TGTGCCTGCAGTTTTGAATCCGGGACTCTAGGATCGTACAATGAGCAGTTCTTC

D: TRBD2
size: many
V: TRBV5-6
J: TRBJ2-7
CDR3: CASSLLLAGRTYEQYF
DNA: TGTGCCAGCAGCTTACTACTAGCGGGAAGGACCTACGAGCAGTACTTC

D: TRBD1
size: few
V: TRBV11-3
J: TRBJ2-3
CDR3: CASSWTGPTDTQYF
DNA: TGTGCCAGCTCCTGGACAGGGCCCACAGATACGCAGTATTTT

D: NA
size: few
V: TRBV7-8
J: TRBJ2-5
CDR3: CASSFQRVDVRETQYF
DNA: TGTGCCAGCAGCTTCCAGCGGGTAGATGTGCGGGAGACCCAGTACTTC

D: NA
size: NA
V: TRBV11-2
J: TRBJ2-3
CDR3: CASSLLDSSPDTQYF
DNA: TGTGCCAGCAGTCTCCTCGACAGCTCTCCAGATACGCAGTATTTT

D: NA
size: few
V: TRBV5-1
J: TRBJ1-6
CDR3: CASSLEGSPLHF
DNA: TGCGCCAGCAGCTTGGAGGGTTCACCCCTCCACTTT

D: TRBD2
size: few
V: TRBV27
J: TRBJ2-7
CDR3: CASSLSGGSSYEQYF
DNA: TGTGCCAGCTCCTTAAGCGGGGGGAGCTCCTACGAGCAGTACTTC

D: NA
size: many
V: TRBV11-2
J: TRBJ2-3
CDR3: CASSLGPQYF
DNA: TGTGCCAGCAGCTTAGGCCCGCAGTATTTT

D: NA
size: NA
V: TRBV27
J: TRBJ2-4
CDR3: CASSPRGNSKNIQYF
DNA: TGTGCCAGCAGTCCAAGGGGGAACAGCAAAAACATTCAGTACTTC

D: NA
size: few
V: TRBV15
J: TRBJ2-2
CDR3: CATSRGSPGLMNTGELFF
DNA: TGTGCCACCAGCAGAGGCTCCCCGGGACTTATGAACACCGGGGAGCTGTTTTTT

D: TRBD2
size: few
V: TRBV7-9
J: TRBJ2-1
CDR3: CASSLPGTRGNEQFF
DNA: TGTGCCAGCAGCTTACCCGGGACTAGAGGGAATGAGCAGTTCTTC

D: NA
size: many
V: TRBV6-2/TRBV6-3
J: TRBJ2-3
CDR3: CASSFPNDPDTQYF
DNA: TGTGCCAGCAGTTTCCCAAATGACCCAGATACGCAGTATTTT

D: NA
size: NA
V: TRBV27
J: TRBJ2-7
CDR3: CASSAGLAAEQYF
DNA: TGTGCCAGCAGTGCAGGACTGGCCGCCGAGCAGTACTTC

D: NA
size: few
V: TRBV15
J: TRBJ2-5
CDR3: CATSRVREETQYF
DNA: TGTGCCACCAGCAGAGTCCGGGAAGAGACCCAGTACTTC

D: NA
size: NA
V: TRBV10-3
J: TRBJ2-1
CDR3: CAISEPGRDNEQFF
DNA: TGTGCCATCAGTGAACCAGGCCGGGACAATGAGCAGTTCTTC

D: TRBD1
size: few
V: TRBV20-1
J: TRBJ1-4
CDR3: CSARDRGRYEKLFF
DNA: TGCAGTGCGAGGGACAGGGGGCGGTATGAAAAACTGTTTTTT

D: NA
size: few
V: TRBV27
J: TRBJ2-4
CDR3: CASSLSGSFDIQYF
DNA: TGTGCCAGCAGTTTATCCGGCAGCTTCGACATTCAGTACTTC

D: NA
size: NA
V: TRBV4-2
J: TRBJ2-5
CDR3: CASPLGQETQYF
DNA: TGTGCCAGCCCCTTGGGGCAAGAGACCCAGTACTTC

D: NA
size: many
V: TRBV29-1
J: TRBJ2-1
CDR3: CSVEAGGVSEQFF
DNA: TGCAGCGTTGAAGCAGGGGGGGTGAGTGAGCAGTTCTTC

D: TRBD1
size: many
V: TRBV28
J: TRBJ2-7
CDR3: CASSGTGTGYSEQYF
DNA: TGTGCCAGCAGCGGAACCGGGACAGGGTACTCCGAGCAGTACTTC

D: NA
size: NA
V: TRBV7-9
J: TRBJ2-6
CDR3: CASSLPRGTAGANVLTF
DNA: TGTGCCAGCAGCTTACCCCGGGGGACAGCTGGGGCCAACGTCCTGACTTTC

D: NA
size: many
V: TRBV3-1
J: TRBJ1-4
CDR3: CASSQDRVHWNEKLFF
DNA: TGTGCCAGCAGCCAAGATCGAGTACATTGGAATGAAAAACTGTTTTTT

D: TRBD2
size: few
V: TRBV20-1
J: TRBJ2-5
CDR3: CSVIEISGGLHGTQYF
DNA: TGCAGTGTCATTGAGATCTCGGGGGGGCTCCACGGGACCCAGTACTTC

D: TRBD1
size: NA
V: TRBV27
J: TRBJ2-7
CDR3: CTSSSPGQYYEQYF
DNA: TGCACCAGCAGTTCCCCGGGACAGTACTACGAGCAGTACTTC

D: TRBD2
size: NA
V: TRBV7-8
J: TRBJ2-3
CDR3: CASSVWTSGGLDTQYF
DNA: TGTGCCAGCAGCGTTTGGACTAGCGGGGGATTAGATACGCAGTATTTT

D: TRBD2
size: NA
V: TRBV28
J: TRBJ2-7
CDR3: CASSLREAQFKQYF
DNA: TGTGCCAGCAGCTTGCGGGAGGCCCAGTTCAAGCAGTACTTC

D: TRBD1
size: many
V: TRBV25-1
J: TRBJ1-2
CDR3: CASSESNRGGGYTF
DNA: TGTGCCAGCAGTGAATCTAACAGGGGAGGTGGCTACACCTTC

D: NA
size: NA
V: TRBV7-9
J: TRBJ2-1
CDR3: CASSSRQLYEQFF
DNA: TGTGCCAGCAGTTCCAGACAGCTCTATGAGCAGTTCTTC

D: NA
size: many
V: TRBV6-1
J: TRBJ2-5
CDR3: CASSDLGEREETQYF
DNA: TGTGCCAGCAGTGACTTGGGGGAGCGGGAAGAGACCCAGTACTTC

D: NA
size: few
V: TRBV7-2
J: TRBJ2-4
CDR3: CASSPRWAKNIQYF
DNA: TGTGCCAGCAGCCCCCGGTGGGCCAAAAACATTCAGTACTTC

D: NA
size: NA
V: TRBV29-1
J: TRBJ2-3
CDR3: CSGQDRDTDTQYF
DNA: TGCAGCGGTCAGGACAGAGACACAGATACGCAGTATTTT

D: NA
size: NA
V: TRBV7-9
J: TRBJ2-4
CDR3: CASSSPDRLAKNIQYF
DNA: TGTGCCAGCAGCTCCCCGGACAGATTAGCCAAAAACATTCAGTACTTC

D: NA
size: few
V: TRBV6-6
J: TRBJ2-1
CDR3: CASSPILNEQFF
DNA: TGTGCCAGCAGCCCTATACTCAATGAGCAGTTCTTC

D: NA
size: NA
V: TRBV7-2
J: TRBJ2-4
CDR3: CASSFLGIGDIQYF
DNA: TGTGCCAGCAGCTTTCTGGGGATTGGAGACATTCAGTACTTC

D: NA
size: many
V: TRBV28
J: TRBJ2-5
CDR3: CASSPGLPVQETQYF
DNA: TGTGCCAGCAGCCCGGGACTCCCGGTCCAAGAGACCCAGTACTTC

D: NA
size: many
V: TRBV4-1
J: TRBJ2-7
CDR3: CASSQDLVWEQYF
DNA: TGCGCCAGCAGCCAAGATCTCGTTTGGGAGCAGTACTTC

D: TRBD1
size: NA
V: TRBV14
J: TRBJ2-7
CDR3: CASSEGQGISYEQYF
DNA: TGTGCCAGCAGCGAAGGACAGGGGATCTCCTACGAGCAGTACTTC

D: TRBD2
size: many
V: TRBV24-1
J: TRBJ2-1
CDR3: CATSDLRLAGGNEQFF
DNA: TGTGCCACCAGTGATTTGAGACTAGCGGGGGGAAATGAGCAGTTCTTC

D: NA
size: many
V: TRBV7-9
J: TRBJ2-7
CDR3: CASSFPGRSSYEQYF
DNA: TGTGCCAGCAGCTTCCCGGGCCGAAGCTCCTACGAGCAGTACTTC

D: TRBD1
size: NA
V: TRBV29-1
J: TRBJ2-1
CDR3: CSVEDWGTGEGHEQFF
DNA: TGCAGCGTTGAAGATTGGGGGACAGGGGAGGGCCATGAGCAGTTCTTC

D: TRBD2
size: many
V: TRBV15
J: TRBJ2-5
CDR3: CATREVPGLAQETQYF
DNA: TGTGCCACCAGAGAAGTCCCGGGACTAGCACAAGAGACCCAGTACTTC

D: TRBD1
size: many
V: TRBV5-1
J: TRBJ1-2
CDR3: CASSFMGQAIDYTF
DNA: TGCGCCAGCAGCTTCATGGGACAGGCGATTGACTACACCTTC

D: TRBD2
size: many
V: TRBV6-4
J: TRBJ2-1
CDR3: CASSDSPGGSYNEQFF
DNA: TGTGCCAGCAGTGACTCGCCGGGGGGCTCCTACAATGAGCAGTTCTTC

D: NA
size: many
V: TRBV2
J: TRBJ1-1
CDR3: CASSEGVPYTEAFF
DNA: TGTGCCAGCAGTGAGGGTGTTCCTTACACTGAAGCTTTCTTT

D: TRBD2
size: few
V: TRBV7-9
J: TRBJ2-1
CDR3: CASSLTGLEFYNEQFF
DNA: TGTGCCAGCAGCTTAACGGGACTAGAATTCTACAATGAGCAGTTCTTC

D: NA
size: NA
V: TRBV20-1
J: TRBJ2-7
CDR3: CSASAVVDYEQYF
DNA: TGCAGTGCTAGCGCTGTTGTTGACTACGAGCAGTACTTC

D: TRBD2
size: once
V: TRBV12-3/TRBV12-4
J: TRBJ2-3
CDR3: CACSLSWASGERTDTQYF
DNA: TGTGCCTGCAGTTTAAGTTGGGCTAGCGGGGAAAGAACAGATACGCAGTATTTT

D: NA
size: many
V: TRBV4-2
J: TRBJ2-7
CDR3: CASSQEGGFRDEQYF
DNA: TGTGCCAGCAGCCAAGAAGGAGGGTTCCGGGACGAGCAGTACTTC

D: NA
size: NA
V: TRBV14
J: TRBJ2-3
CDR3: CASSQDGGNTQYF
DNA: TGTGCCAGCAGCCAAGATGGGGGCAATACGCAGTATTTT

D: NA
size: NA
V: TRBV27
J: TRBJ2-7
CDR3: CASSSRLAYEQYF
DNA: TGTGCCAGCAGTTCTAGGCTCGCCTACGAGCAGTACTTC

D: NA
size: NA
V: TRBV10-3
J: TRBJ2-6
CDR3: CAISELRTDSGANVLTF
DNA: TGTGCCATCAGTGAGTTAAGGACGGACTCTGGGGCCAACGTCCTGACTTTC

D: TRBD2
size: few
V: TRBV29-1
J: TRBJ2-5
CDR3: CSVDGLAGVVETQYF
DNA: TGCAGCGTTGATGGGCTAGCGGGAGTCGTAGAGACCCAGTACTTC

D: NA
size: NA
V: TRBV10-3
J: TRBJ1-1
CDR3: CAATGSGDTEAFF
DNA: TGTGCCGCGACAGGTTCAGGGGACACTGAAGCTTTCTTT

D: TRBD1
size: few
V: TRBV2
J: TRBJ1-2
CDR3: CASLRQGGYGYTF
DNA: TGTGCCAGCCTTCGACAGGGCGGTTATGGCTACACCTTC

D: NA
size: many
V: TRBV12-3/TRBV12-4
J: TRBJ2-1
CDR3: CASSLYNEQFF
DNA: TGTGCCAGCAGTCTTTACAATGAGCAGTTCTTC

D: NA
size: few
V: TRBV7-6
J: TRBJ2-7
CDR3: CASSPELSGLEQYF
DNA: TGTGCCAGCAGCCCTGAACTTAGTGGTCTCGAGCAGTACTTC

D: NA
size: few
V: TRBV12-3/TRBV12-4
J: TRBJ1-1
CDR3: CASSFQGLNTEAFF
DNA: TGTGCCAGCAGTTTCCAGGGATTGAACACTGAAGCTTTCTTT

D: TRBD2
size: NA
V: TRBV4-3
J: TRBJ2-7
CDR3: CASSQDWRTSPYEQYF
DNA: TGCGCCAGCAGCCAAGATTGGCGGACTAGCCCCTACGAGCAGTACTTC

D: NA
size: many
V: TRBV7-8
J: TRBJ2-2
CDR3: CASSFTGTNTGELFF
DNA: TGTGCCAGCAGCTTCACAGGGACGAACACCGGGGAGCTGTTTTTT